This passage covers 2 T cell receptor beta chains from one sample sequenced in a study of OX40 agonist ivuxolimab in advanced cancers. Measured with immunoSEQ multiplex PCR; TCRdb has only the in-frame clones, and not every one. The sample holds about 110,000 clones, roughly 90% seen once. The sample here was CD4+ or CD8+ T cells sorted from blood, taken in a trial of the OX40 agonist ivuxolimab. These receptor sequences come from an adult with an advanced solid tumor such as melanoma, head and neck, liver or kidney cancer.

V and J are TRBV7-2 and TRBJ1-1, with unresolved D. Germline V lookup: CDR1 SGHTA, CDR2 FQGNSA. The V gene lost 0 bases and the J gene lost 5 bases, with 22 bases spanning the gap. CDR3 length: 18 amino acids. In nucleotides, the CDR3 is TGTGCCAGCAGCTTAGCCCAAGCGACATTGTCGTCAAGGACTGAAGCTTTCTTT. Encoded protein: CASSLAQATLSSRTEAFF.

The rearrangement joins TRBV5-8 to TRBJ1-2; 8 bases are shared with TRBD1. Germline V gives CDR1 SGHTS, CDR2 YDEGEE. The CDR3 runs to 14 residues. The J segment lost 7 bases and the V segment lost 4 bases, leaving 9 bases of the junction unmatched. The CDR3 spells CASSRTGWSGGYTF. Here the CDR3 DNA reads TGTGCCAGCAGCCGGACAGGGTGGTCGGGTGGCTACACCTTC.